Presented here are 26 T cell receptor beta chains from one specimen sequenced in a study of response to subunit inactivated influenza vaccine. TCRdb re-derived calls from the RT-PCR reads in MiXCR, one entry per CDR3 protein. The sample includes 400,000 to 550,000 distinct CDR3 sequences, about 25% of them seen just once. This material consisted of CD4+ T cells sorted from PBMCs, taken more than 4 days after vaccination. The receptors stem from a man in his forties or fifties who received an inactivated influenza vaccine.

This clonotype was counted only a few times. V gene TRBV12-3 or TRBV12-4 combines with J gene TRBJ1-6; no clear D. CDR3 size: 13 residues. V gave up 3 bases and J gave up 8 bases, with 8 bases separating them. The CDR3 DNA is TGTGCCAGCAGTTTGGGTCGGGATTCACCCCTCCACTTT. Amino acids: CASSLGRDSPLHF.

In this sample, this clonotype turned up many times. The chain combines TRBV2 with TRBJ2-5; a possible D gene is TRBD1 (5 bases). V lost 6 bases, J lost 5 bases, and 16 bases lay in between. Per the germline V gene, CDR1 is SNHLY and CDR2 is FYNNEI. The CDR3 is made up of 14 amino acids. This chain's CDR3 is CASSRVGSRETQYF. In DNA form, the CDR3 reads TGTGCCAGCAGCAGGGTGGGATCTCGGGAGACCCAGTACTTC.

The chain links TRBV15 to TRBJ2-4; D might be TRBD1 (5 bases). V lost 2 bases to trimming and J lost 11 bases, with 16 bases between them. This CDR3 is built from 14 residues. CDR1 and CDR2 (germline): LNHNV, YYDKDF (reference sequence). The CDR3 reads CATSRQGTSSFQYF. CDR3 nucleotide sequence: TGTGCCACCAGCAGACAGGGCACTTCGAGTTTTCAGTACTTC.

The chain carries TRBV5-5 and TRBJ2-1; D is perhaps TRBD1 (5 bases). The CDR3 loop spans 15 amino acids. V gave up 4 bases and J gave up 7 bases, with 18 bases separating them. CDR1 is SGHKS, CDR2 YYEKEE, per germline (reference sequence). The CDR3 DNA follows: TGTGCCAGCAGCCCCGGGCAGGGCCCTATGAATGAGCAGTTCTTC. It codes for CASSPGQGPMNEQFF.

This clonotype was recorded a few times. This chain connects TRBV5-1 to TRBJ1-1; 7 bases fit TRBD1. V lost 0 bases, J lost 0 bases, and 8 bases stayed unmatched. The CDR3 runs 17 residues. Germline V gives CDR1 SGHRS, CDR2 YFSETQ. DNA for the CDR3: TGCGCCAGCAGCTTGGTTTGGGCAGGGGGGATGAACACTGAAGCTTTCTTT. It yields the protein CASSLVWAGGMNTEAFF.

This clonotype has just a few counts. The chain joins TRBV28 to TRBJ2-1; TRBD2 matches 11 bases. The CDR3 runs to 15 residues. In germline, CDR1 is MDHEN, CDR2 SYDVKM. With 6 bases clipped from V and 6 bases from J, the junction kept 7 bases outside the gene matches. In DNA form, the CDR3 reads TGTGCCAGCAGGAGTCTAGCGGGAGGATTCAATGAGCAGTTCTTC. Protein sequence: CASRSLAGGFNEQFF.

The sample holds one count of this clonotype. The V and J genes are TRBV9 and TRBJ2-1; D is unresolved. V was clipped by 3 bases and J by 7 bases, with 11 bases between them. CDR3 length: 13 residues. CDR1 is SGDLS and CDR2 is YYNGEE in the germline V gene. CDR3 sequence: CASSAGPQNEQFF. CDR3 nucleotide sequence: TGTGCCAGCAGCGCAGGACCACAAAATGAGCAGTTCTTC.

The chain combines TRBV6-2 or TRBV6-3 with TRBJ2-6, with 10 bases identical to TRBD2. This CDR3 is 17 amino acids long. Germline CDR1 MNHEY, CDR2 SVGEGT. J lost 2 bases, V lost 8 bases, and 9 bases had no gene match. The CDR3 here is CASARGAGGPGANVLTF. The DNA of the CDR3 is TGTGCCAGCGCCAGGGGAGCGGGGGGGCCTGGGGCCAACGTCCTGACTTTC.

This clonotype was detected a few times. The DNA for the CDR3 is TGCGCCAGCAGCCAAGAGGCTAGCGGGAGGGGCGAGCAGTACTTC. This codes for CASSQEASGRGEQYF. This chain connects TRBV4-3 to TRBJ2-7; 12 nucleotides align to TRBD2. Trimming cost V 0 bases and J 6 bases; bases outside gene matches: 3. The length of the CDR3 is 15 residues. Germline V gene data show CDR1 as LGHNA and CDR2 as YSLEER.

This clonotype was counted a few times. The CDR3 protein is CASSEALADTETQYF. The CDR3 coding sequence is TGTGCCAGCAGTGAAGCGCTAGCGGACACGGAGACCCAGTACTTC. The genes are TRBV2 and TRBJ2-5; 7 bases align to TRBD2. V shed 0 bases and J 5 bases; nucleotides not matched to a gene: 6. CDR3 length: 15 amino acids. Germline values: CDR1 SNHLY, CDR2 FYNNEI.

This clonotype has ten or more counts. The chain is built from TRBV24-1 and TRBJ1-1, with 8 bases fitting TRBD1. Germline loops: CDR1 KGHDR, CDR2 SFDVKD. V trimming: 0 bases; J trimming: 8 bases; junction bases outside the gene matches: 1. This CDR3 is built from 13 residues. The CDR3 spells CATSDLGDREAFF. The CDR3 region has the DNA TGTGCCACCAGTGATTTGGGGGACAGGGAAGCTTTCTTT.

The sample holds a few counts of this clonotype. The chain employs TRBV20-1 and TRBJ2-3, with 11 nucleotides matching TRBD2. The J segment lost 5 bases and the V segment lost 3 bases, leaving 10 bases of the junction unmatched. Germline assignment: CDR1 DFQATT and CDR2 SNEGSKA (reference sequence). The CDR3 length is 16 residues. This CDR3 is CSASWGPGTSGDTQYF. The CDR3 DNA reads as TGCAGTGCTAGTTGGGGACCCGGGACTAGCGGAGATACGCAGTATTTT.

The chain couples TRBV5-1 to TRBJ2-1; D is tentatively TRBD1 or TRBD2 (6 bases each). V shed 4 bases and J shed 7 bases, with 18 bases lying between them. The CDR3 extends over 15 amino acids. CDR1 and CDR2 from the germline V gene are SGHRS and YFSETQ. CDR3 amino acids: CASSPQGSGGNEQFF. CDR3 nucleotides: TGCGCCAGCAGCCCGCAGGGGTCTGGGGGGAATGAGCAGTTCTTC.

This clonotype was seen many times. The CDR3 DNA is TGTGCCAGCAGCCAAGACGGGACTCCTACCCGGGCTGAGCAGTTCTTC. Translation gives CASSQDGTPTRAEQFF. The chain links TRBV4-2 to TRBJ2-1, with D possibly being TRBD2 (6 bases). This CDR3 has 16 residues. V was shortened by 0 bases and J by 9 bases, with 18 bases between the two germline ends. Germline V gene data show CDR1 as LGHNA and CDR2 as YNFKEQ.

This clonotype has only a few counts. V and J are TRBV29-1 and TRBJ2-1; 14 nucleotides line up with TRBD2. The germline gives CDR1 SQVTM, CDR2 ANQGSEA. The CDR3 contains 16 residues. The V and J ends lost 7 bases and 6 bases, in that order; junction bases with no gene match: 11. CDR3 protein: CSGRTGLAGVLNEQFF. The CDR3 DNA follows: TGCAGCGGGCGGACGGGACTAGCGGGAGTTCTCAATGAGCAGTTCTTC.

This chain uses TRBV4-3 with TRBJ2-4, with 9 bases that match TRBD2. V gave up 0 bases and J gave up 3 bases; unmatched junction bases: 6. The V gene's germline CDR1 is LGHNA and CDR2 YSLEER. This CDR3 has 17 amino acids. The CDR3 sequence: CASSQDGPSGIKNIQYF. The CDR3 DNA reads TGCGCCAGCAGCCAAGATGGACCTAGCGGGATCAAAAACATTCAGTACTTC.

The gene calls are TRBV10-3 and TRBJ2-7; D remains ambiguous. From germline, CDR1 is ENHRY and CDR2 SYGVKD. This CDR3 contains 12 residues. V dropped 0 bases and J dropped 5 bases, with 5 bases sitting between them. The CDR3: CAISESSDEQYF. The CDR3, as DNA: TGTGCCATCAGTGAGTCGTCTGACGAGCAGTACTTC.

This clonotype was seen a few times. The chain joins TRBV29-1 to TRBJ2-1, with D unresolved. V was cut by 6 bases and J by 10 bases, with 13 bases left in between. CDR3 length: 11 residues. Germline V gene lookup returns CDR1 SQVTM and CDR2 ANQGSEA. The CDR3 bases are TGCAGCGTACGAGTTTGGGGAGAGCAGTTCTTC. Translation gives CSVRVWGEQFF.

The V gene is TRBV10-3, the J gene TRBJ2-2; unclear D gene. This CDR3 spans 14 amino acids. Germline V lookup: CDR1 ENHRY, CDR2 SYGVKD. V lost 2 bases to trimming and J lost 2 bases, with 6 bases between them. The CDR3 here is CAISERVNTGELFF. The CDR3 DNA reads as TGTGCCATCAGTGAGCGGGTTAACACCGGGGAGCTGTTTTTT.

This clonotype was picked up a small number of times. The rearrangement joins TRBV12-3 or TRBV12-4 to TRBJ2-7; D is possibly TRBD1 (6 bases). The CDR3 length is 14 residues. Trimming left V 6 bases short and J 0 bases short, with 12 bases between. The CDR3 bases are TGTGCCAGCAGGCGGACAGAAAGCTCCTACGAGCAGTACTTC. Amino acids: CASRRTESSYEQYF.

The chain has TRBV9 and TRBJ1-1; maybe TRBD1 (5 bases). This CDR3 comprises 14 residues. Between the trimmed V and J ends, which lost 4 bases and 4 bases, there was a span of 14 bases. Germline CDR1 and CDR2: SGDLS and YYNGEE. The CDR3 here is CASSPISRVTEAFF. Here the CDR3 DNA reads TGTGCCAGCAGCCCTATTTCCAGGGTCACTGAAGCTTTCTTT.

This clonotype was observed a handful of times. The CDR3 loop is CASRTLAGRYNEQFF. The DNA for the CDR3 is TGTGCCAGCAGAACTCTAGCGGGAAGGTACAATGAGCAGTTCTTC. The chain carries TRBV12-3 or TRBV12-4 and TRBJ2-1, with TRBD2 identical over 9 bases. The ends lost 6 bases at V and 4 bases at J; junction bases unmatched: 7. This CDR3 contains 15 residues.

J is TRBJ2-6 and V is TRBV5-1; 7 bases align to TRBD1. The CDR3 is 20 residues long. Germline CDR1 SGHRS, CDR2 YFSETQ. The V segment lost 1 base and the J segment 0 bases; nucleotides outside the gene matches: 13. The chain's CDR3 is CASSLSDRNSLTSGANVLTF. The CDR3 DNA reads TGCGCCAGCAGCTTGTCGGACAGGAATTCTCTTACCTCTGGGGCCAACGTCCTGACTTTC.

The chain recombines TRBV6-1 with TRBJ2-1; maybe TRBD2 (6 bases). There are 15 residues in the CDR3. Germline-derived CDR1 and CDR2 are MNHNS and SASEGT. Trimming stripped 6 bases from V and 5 bases from J, with 17 bases between. CDR3 DNA sequence: TGTGCCAGCAGCCCGACTAGAGTTTCCCACAATGAGCAGTTCTTC. This gives the protein CASSPTRVSHNEQFF.

This clonotype was counted only a few times. This rearrangement joins TRBV5-6 to TRBJ2-1; TRBD2 matches 8 bases. Germline lookup yields CDR1 SGHDT and CDR2 YYEEEE. The CDR3 is 16 amino acids. Trimming cost V 6 bases and J 5 bases; bases outside gene matches: 13. The CDR3 sequence is CASNLPGLGPHNEQFF. CDR3 nucleotides: TGTGCCAGCAACTTACCGGGACTAGGCCCCCACAATGAGCAGTTCTTC.

This chain links TRBV11-2 with TRBJ1-4; 9 bases line up with TRBD1. With 5 bases clipped from V and 8 bases from J, the junction kept 9 bases outside the gene matches. The V gene's germline CDR1 is SGHAT and CDR2 FQNNGV. The CDR3 has 15 residues. The CDR3 sequence is CASSPWRTGDEKLFF. In DNA, the CDR3 is TGTGCCAGCAGCCCATGGCGGACAGGGGACGAAAAACTGTTTTTT.